The rows below give T cell receptor beta chains drawn from one sample of a study of identical twins. TCRdb recomputed calls from the 5' RACE reads with MiXCR, one row per CDR3 protein. This table has around 670,000 distinct CDR3 sequences, roughly 6% appearing once. The sequencing sample was made of naive T cells sorted from blood. Receptor source: a man aged 18 to 29 in good health. Each CDR3 is given with its conserved first and last residue. A D gene is named only where the DNA matches it firmly. Only some rows state a clone size, as once, few, many or a class for expanded clones.

j_call	clone_size	v_call	d_call	cdr3_aa	cdr3_nt
TRBJ2-7	many	TRBV7-9	TRBD1	CASSSLTGGTYEQYF	TGTGCCAGCAGCTCCCTGACAGGGGGGACCTACGAGCAGTACTTC
TRBJ2-1	many	TRBV20-1	TRBD2	CSARGLAGAGSYNEQFF	TGCAGTGCTAGAGGACTAGCGGGAGCAGGGTCCTACAATGAGCAGTTCTTC
TRBJ2-5	.	TRBV7-8	TRBD2	CASSLGVAGAKETQYF	TGTGCCAGCAGCTTAGGGGTAGCGGGAGCTAAAGAGACCCAGTACTTC
TRBJ1-5	few	TRBV6-2/TRBV6-3	.	CASSYAGYSNQPQHF	TGTGCCAGCAGTTACGCGGGTTATAGCAATCAGCCCCAGCATTTT
TRBJ2-1	few	TRBV5-1	.	CASSLGVGNDEQFF	TGCGCCAGCAGCTTGGGAGTAGGGAACGATGAGCAGTTCTTC
TRBJ2-7	many	TRBV7-2	.	CASSLGAGQPVSYEQYF	TGTGCCAGCAGCTTAGGGGCCGGACAACCAGTCTCCTACGAGCAGTACTTC
TRBJ1-3	many	TRBV12-3/TRBV12-4	.	CASTVQISGNTIYF	TGTGCCAGCACCGTACAGATCTCTGGAAACACCATATATTTT
TRBJ1-6	many	TRBV5-1	.	CASSSRFNSPLHF	TGCGCCAGCAGCTCCAGGTTTAATTCACCCCTCCACTTT
TRBJ2-3	.	TRBV28	.	CASSFRGGTQYF	TGTGCCAGCAGTTTTCGGGGTGGCACGCAGTATTTT
TRBJ2-3	many	TRBV20-1	.	CSERAGLRTDTQYF	TGCAGTGAGAGGGCGGGGTTACGCACAGATACGCAGTATTTT
TRBJ1-1	many	TRBV12-3/TRBV12-4	.	CASSYFRSEAFF	TGTGCCAGCAGTTATTTTCGGTCTGAAGCTTTCTTT
TRBJ2-7	.	TRBV28	.	CASSLGGAIVNEQYF	TGTGCCAGCAGTTTAGGGGGGGCGATAGTAAACGAGCAGTACTTC
TRBJ2-5	many	TRBV9	.	CASSPFDAAETQYF	TGTGCCAGCAGCCCATTCGATGCGGCAGAGACCCAGTACTTC
TRBJ1-2	.	TRBV6-5	.	CASSYSGGAGGGYTF	TGTGCCAGCAGTTACTCGGGCGGCGCAGGTGGTGGCTACACCTTC
TRBJ1-3	.	TRBV30	TRBD1	CAWEHRGLGNTIYF	TGTGCCTGGGAGCATAGGGGGCTTGGAAACACCATATATTTT
TRBJ1-2	many	TRBV28	TRBD1	CASSMTGGYGYTF	TGTGCCAGCAGCATGACAGGGGGCTATGGCTACACCTTC
TRBJ2-4	few	TRBV7-9	.	CASSLWTDENIQYF	TGTGCCAGCAGCCTCTGGACCGACGAAAACATTCAGTACTTC